This T cell receptor beta chain is from a study of shared clonotypes between healthy human individuals. Study conclusions and caveats: As a rule, naive subsets had a larger estimated richness than memory subsets.

Splitting of CD4+ cells produced CD45RA+ naive and CD45RA-negative memory subsets. The assay was carried out at the deep level. Generated by immunoSEQ multiplex PCR, the TCRdb table keeps only in-frame clones and is missing some. The sample includes 2 million to 2.5 million clones, 90% to 96% seen only once; the top ten take roughly 0.13%. There are 18 residues in the CDR3. Turning to this clone: Its antigen is still unknown.

The V gene is TRBV21-1, the J gene TRBJ1-6. TRBV21-1 corresponds to a pseudogene. This sequence was found in a young man in good health. The sequenced material came from naive CD4+ T cells sorted from blood. Subset reported: CD45RA+ positively selected. The CDR3 DNA reads as TGTGCCAGCAGCAATGAGGTTCAGGTCAGCTCCTATAATTCACCCCTCCACTTT. It specifies CASSNEVQVSSYNSPLHF.